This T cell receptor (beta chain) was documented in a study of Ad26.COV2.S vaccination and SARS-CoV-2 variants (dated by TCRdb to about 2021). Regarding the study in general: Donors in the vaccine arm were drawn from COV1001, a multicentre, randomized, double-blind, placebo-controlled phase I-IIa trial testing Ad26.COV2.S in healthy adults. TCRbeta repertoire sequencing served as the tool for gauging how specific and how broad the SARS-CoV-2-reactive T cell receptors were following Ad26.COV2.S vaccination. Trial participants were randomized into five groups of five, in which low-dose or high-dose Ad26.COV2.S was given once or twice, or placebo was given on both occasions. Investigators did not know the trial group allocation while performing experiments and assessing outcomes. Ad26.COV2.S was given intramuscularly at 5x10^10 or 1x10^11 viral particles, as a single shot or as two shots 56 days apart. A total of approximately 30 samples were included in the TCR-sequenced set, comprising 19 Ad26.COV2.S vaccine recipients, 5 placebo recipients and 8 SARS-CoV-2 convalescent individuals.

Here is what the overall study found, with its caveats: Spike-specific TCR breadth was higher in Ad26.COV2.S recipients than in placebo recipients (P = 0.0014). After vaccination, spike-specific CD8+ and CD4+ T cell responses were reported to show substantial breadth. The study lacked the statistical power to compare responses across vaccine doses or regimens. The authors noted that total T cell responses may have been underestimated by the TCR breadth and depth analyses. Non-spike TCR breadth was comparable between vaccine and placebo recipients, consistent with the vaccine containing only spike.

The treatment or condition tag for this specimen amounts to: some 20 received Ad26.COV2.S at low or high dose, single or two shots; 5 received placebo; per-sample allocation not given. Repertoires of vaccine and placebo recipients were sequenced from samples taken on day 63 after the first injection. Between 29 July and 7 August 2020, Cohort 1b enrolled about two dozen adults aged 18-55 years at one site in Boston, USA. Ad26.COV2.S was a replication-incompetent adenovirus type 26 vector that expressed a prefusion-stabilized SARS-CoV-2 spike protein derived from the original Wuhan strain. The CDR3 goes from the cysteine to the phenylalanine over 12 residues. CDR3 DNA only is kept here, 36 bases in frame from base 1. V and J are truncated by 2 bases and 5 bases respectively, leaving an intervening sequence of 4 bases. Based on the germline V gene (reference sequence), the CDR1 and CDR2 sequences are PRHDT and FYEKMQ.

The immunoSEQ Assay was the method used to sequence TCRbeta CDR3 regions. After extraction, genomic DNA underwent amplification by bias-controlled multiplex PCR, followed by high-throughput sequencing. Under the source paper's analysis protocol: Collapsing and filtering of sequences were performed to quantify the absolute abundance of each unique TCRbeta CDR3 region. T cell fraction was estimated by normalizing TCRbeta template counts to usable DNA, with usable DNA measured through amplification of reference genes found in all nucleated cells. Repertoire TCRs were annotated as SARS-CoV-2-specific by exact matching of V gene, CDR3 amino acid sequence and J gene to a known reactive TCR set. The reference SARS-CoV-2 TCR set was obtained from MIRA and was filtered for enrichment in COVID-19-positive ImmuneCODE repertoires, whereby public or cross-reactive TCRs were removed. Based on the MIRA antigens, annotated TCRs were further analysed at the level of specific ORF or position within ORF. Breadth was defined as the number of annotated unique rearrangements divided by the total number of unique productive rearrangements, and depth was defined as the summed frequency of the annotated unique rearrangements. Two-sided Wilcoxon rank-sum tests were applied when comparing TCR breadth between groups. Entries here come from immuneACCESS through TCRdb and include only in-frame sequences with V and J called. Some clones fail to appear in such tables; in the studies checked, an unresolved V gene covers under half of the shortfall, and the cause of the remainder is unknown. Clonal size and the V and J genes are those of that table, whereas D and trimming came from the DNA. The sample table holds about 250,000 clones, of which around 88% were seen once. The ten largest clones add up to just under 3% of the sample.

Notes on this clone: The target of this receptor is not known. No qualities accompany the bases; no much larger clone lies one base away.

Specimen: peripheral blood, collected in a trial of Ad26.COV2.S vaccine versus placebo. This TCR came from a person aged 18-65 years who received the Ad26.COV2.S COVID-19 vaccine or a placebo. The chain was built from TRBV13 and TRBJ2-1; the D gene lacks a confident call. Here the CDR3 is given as CASSLRDNEQFF. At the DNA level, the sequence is TGTGCCAGCAGCTTACGAGACAATGAGCAGTTCTTC.